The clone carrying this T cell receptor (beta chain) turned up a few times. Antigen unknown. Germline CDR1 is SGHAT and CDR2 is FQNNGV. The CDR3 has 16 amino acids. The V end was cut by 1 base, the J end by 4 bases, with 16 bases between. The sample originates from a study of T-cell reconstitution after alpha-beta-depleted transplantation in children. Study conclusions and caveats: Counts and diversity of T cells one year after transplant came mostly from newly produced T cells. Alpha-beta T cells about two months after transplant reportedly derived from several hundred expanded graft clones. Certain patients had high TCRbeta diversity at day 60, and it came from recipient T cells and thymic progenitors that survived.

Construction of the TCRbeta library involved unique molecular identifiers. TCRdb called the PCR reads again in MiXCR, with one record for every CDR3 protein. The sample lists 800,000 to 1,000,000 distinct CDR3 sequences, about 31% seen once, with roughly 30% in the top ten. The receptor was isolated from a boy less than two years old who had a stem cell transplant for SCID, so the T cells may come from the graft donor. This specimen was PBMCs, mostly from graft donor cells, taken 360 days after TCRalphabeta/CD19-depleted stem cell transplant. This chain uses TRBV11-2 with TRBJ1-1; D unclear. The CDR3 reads CASSLAVAVEGTEAFF. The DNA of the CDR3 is TGTGCCAGCAGCTTAGCCGTGGCCGTGGAAGGCACTGAAGCTTTCTTT.